This entry lists 23 T cell receptor beta chains sequenced from one sample in a study of cytomegalovirus exposure and HLA in healthy donors. Primers included in the PCR were 60 Vbeta and 13 Jbeta primers. The table came from immunoSEQ multiplex PCR; TCRdb's copy has only in-frame clones and leaves some out. The sample carries fewer than 150,000 clones, approximately 70% recorded once. Specimen: PBMCs. All receptors come from a woman younger than 45 in good health and CMV-seronegative.

J is TRBJ1-5 and V is TRBV10-1, with 7 bases fitting TRBD1. Germline V gene lookup returns CDR1 WNHNN and CDR2 SYGVQD (reference sequence). V lost 2 bases to trimming and J lost 8 bases; unmatched junction nucleotides: 24. This CDR3 spans 20 amino acids. The DNA of the CDR3 is TGCGCCAGCAGTGAGAGAGAGCCGATTTCGGGATGGGGACAGCCAGAGCCCCAGCATTTT. Encoded protein: CASSEREPISGWGQPEPQHF.

This chain joins TRBV27 and TRBJ1-6; 7 bases fit TRBD1. In germline, CDR1 is MNHEY, CDR2 SMNVEV (reference sequence). The CDR3 runs to 16 residues. Germline trimming cut 5 bases from V and 7 bases from J; bases unmatched to any gene: 11. The CDR3 DNA reads TGTGCCAGCAGTCCCTCCACAGGGGACCTAAATTCACCCCTCCACTTT. Translated, it gives CASSPSTGDLNSPLHF.

The rearrangement uses TRBV28 and TRBJ2-1, with 8 bases fitting TRBD1. Germline values: CDR1 MDHEN, CDR2 SYDVKM. CDR3 length: 15 residues. J gave up 4 bases and V 4 bases, and 6 bases lay outside the gene matches. The CDR3 protein is CASSSRDRLYNEQFF. For the CDR3, the DNA is TGTGCCAGCAGTTCCCGGGACAGGCTTTACAATGAGCAGTTCTTC.

The chain combines TRBV4-1 with TRBJ1-1, with 7 bases that match TRBD1. Trimming took 4 bases from V and 0 from J; bases not matched to a gene: 11. Per germline, CDR1 MGHRA and CDR2 YSYEKL. This CDR3 is built from 17 residues. CDR3 nucleotides: TGCGCCAGCAGCCCCCCCGGCGCGGACAGGTTGAACACTGAAGCTTTCTTT. Its protein product is CASSPPGADRLNTEAFF.

This clone is a singleton in its sample. The genes are TRBV6-4 and TRBJ1-2; 8 bases line up with TRBD1. Germline V CDR1 and CDR2: MRHNA, SNTAGT. Trimming cost V 0 bases and J 7 bases; bases outside gene matches: 10. The CDR3 is 16 residues long. The CDR3 reads CASSDSGRGRLSGYTF. The CDR3 DNA follows: TGTGCCAGCAGTGACTCGGGCAGGGGGCGATTAAGTGGCTACACCTTC.

The V call is TRBV19, the J call TRBJ2-2; 8 bases are a match to TRBD1. The CDR3 extends over 17 amino acids. The V segment lost 7 bases and the J segment 4 bases; nucleotides outside the gene matches: 14. The germline CDR1 and CDR2 sequences are LNHDA and SQIVND (reference sequence). CDR3 nucleotides: TGTGCCAGTAACGACCGTACCAGGGGGCGAAGCACCGGGGAGCTGTTTTTT. Translation gives CASNDRTRGRSTGELFF.

This chain joins TRBV28 and TRBJ2-4; 9 nucleotides match TRBD1. J was trimmed by 16 bases and V by 5 bases; bases with no gene match: 12. This CDR3 region has 13 residues. In germline, CDR1 is MDHEN, CDR2 SYDVKM. Here the CDR3 reads CASSPGTGILNYF. CDR3 DNA: TGTGCCAGCAGTCCCGGGACAGGGATTCTGAATTACTTC.

On this clone: The sample holds other DNA sequences that translate to the same CDR3. The J gene is TRBJ2-5, the V gene TRBV19, with 9 bases that match TRBD2. Germline V gene lookup returns CDR1 LNHDA and CDR2 SQIVND (reference sequence). This CDR3 is built from 16 residues. The V segment lost 1 base and the J segment 5 bases; nucleotides outside the gene matches: 8. For the CDR3, the DNA is TGTGCCAGTAGTATAGCCAGGCGGGGGGGCCGGGAGACCCAGTACTTC. It yields the protein CASSIARRGGRETQYF.

The chain recombines TRBV27 with TRBJ1-2, with D unresolved. V was shortened by 8 bases and J by 4 bases, with 17 bases between the two germline ends. This CDR3 is 14 amino acids long. Germline V gene data show CDR1 as MNHEY and CDR2 as SMNVEV (reference sequence). CDR3 protein: CASGKTEHFYGYTF. In nucleotides, the CDR3 is TGTGCCAGCGGAAAGACTGAGCACTTCTATGGCTACACCTTC.

The table lists this clone with a few counts. The J gene is TRBJ2-3, the V gene TRBV10-3; TRBD2 agrees at 11 bases. The trim removed 9 bases at V and 5 bases at J, leaving 4 bases unmatched. This CDR3 is 13 amino acids long. Germline V gives CDR1 ENHRY, CDR2 SYGVKD. The CDR3 loop is CAMTSGVGDTQYF. CDR3 nucleotide sequence: TGTGCCATGACTAGCGGGGTCGGAGATACGCAGTATTTT.

This clone was detected once. V gene TRBV10-1 combines with J gene TRBJ2-7; no reliable D call. The CDR3 extends over 8 amino acids. V lost 3 bases and J lost 13, with 4 bases in between. In germline, CDR1 is WNHNN, CDR2 SYGVQD (reference sequence). The CDR3 spells CASSDRYV. The CDR3 DNA reads as TGCGCCAGCAGTGACCGCTACGTC.

The rearrangement uses TRBV18 and TRBJ2-3, with D unclear. The CDR3 length is 14 residues. V was shortened by 0 bases and J by 0 bases, with 4 bases between the two germline ends. Per the germline V gene, CDR1 is KGHSH and CDR2 is LQKENI. The CDR3 here is CASSPPASTDTQYF. The CDR3 DNA reads TGTGCCAGCTCACCACCAGCGAGCACAGATACGCAGTATTTT. The full variable domain, in which reference TRBV18 and TRBJ2-3 provide the parts outside the CDR3, is NAGVMQNPRHLVRRRGQEARLRCSPMKGHSHVYWYRQLPEEGLKFMVYLQKENIIDESGMPKERFSAEFPKEGPSILRIQQVVRGDSAAYFCASSPPASTDTQYFGPGTRLTVL.

The chain employs TRBV29-1 and TRBJ2-5, with 9 bases matching TRBD1. The CDR3 loop spans 16 amino acids. Germline loops: CDR1 SQVTM, CDR2 ANQGSEA. V lost 7 bases and J lost 5; bases outside the gene matches: 17. In DNA, the CDR3 is TGCAGCGCCACCGGAGGGGACAGGGCGATCGTGGAGACCCAGTACTTC. Residues: CSATGGDRAIVETQYF.

The chain has TRBV27 and TRBJ2-1; 11 bases are shared with TRBD2. Germline CDR1 reads MNHEY; CDR2 reads SMNVEV (reference sequence). V was pared by 3 bases and J by 9 bases, with 7 bases of the junction left unmatched. CDR3 length equals 15 residues. The CDR3 sequence: CASSFLAGGYGEQFF. The CDR3 region has the DNA TGTGCCAGCAGTTTCTTAGCGGGAGGGTATGGTGAGCAGTTCTTC.

This clone was counted a few times. The CDR3 nucleotides read TGTGCCAGCAGCTCACCGGAGACGAACACTGAAGCTTTCTTT. It is translated as CASSSPETNTEAFF. The gene calls are TRBV7-3 and TRBJ1-1; D unclear. CDR1 is SGHTA and CDR2 is FQGTGA in the germline V gene. With 4 bases removed from V and 1 base from J, the gap between germline ends came to 10 bases. This CDR3 has 14 residues.

The V and J genes are TRBV6-1 and TRBJ1-2; 9 bases match TRBD1. Germline V gene sequence: CDR1 MNHNS, CDR2 SASEGT. Trimming removed 5 bases from V and 6 bases from J; junction bases left unmatched: 4. The CDR3 is 13 residues long. The CDR3 sequence: CASSRRTGDGYTF. The CDR3 region has the DNA TGTGCCAGCAGTCGAAGGACAGGGGATGGCTACACCTTC.

The chain combines TRBV7-2 with TRBJ1-4; 9 nucleotides align to TRBD1. The CDR3 consists of 17 residues. CDR1 is SGHTA and CDR2 is FQGNSA in the germline V gene. V trimming: 5 bases; J trimming: 7 bases; junction bases outside the gene matches: 14. CDR3 sequence reads: CASSASLGTGLVEKLFF. In DNA form, the CDR3 reads TGTGCCAGCAGCGCCTCACTGGGGACAGGGCTAGTTGAAAAACTGTTTTTT.

V and J are TRBV5-4 and TRBJ2-2; unclear D gene. With 0 bases removed from V and 1 base from J, the gap between germline ends came to 10 bases. Germline V lookup: CDR1 SGHNT, CDR2 YYREEE (reference sequence). The CDR3 spans 16 residues. This CDR3 reads CASSLEARQNTGELFF. DNA for the CDR3: TGTGCCAGCAGCTTGGAGGCGCGACAGAACACCGGGGAGCTGTTTTTT.

This clone was observed a single time. The rearrangement joins TRBV4-1 to TRBJ2-3; weak D call: TRBD2 (5 bases). The germline V gene encodes CDR1 MGHRA and CDR2 YSYEKL. Trimming shortened V by 0 bases and J by 1 base, and 11 bases separated the two germline ends. This CDR3 has 16 residues. In nucleotides, the CDR3 is TGCGCCAGCAGCCAAGATGAGGGAGACGGCACAGATACGCAGTATTTT. Amino acids: CASSQDEGDGTDTQYF.

V usage is TRBV11-2 and J usage is TRBJ1-1; perhaps TRBD1 as D (5 bases). Germline CDR1 reads SGHAT; CDR2 reads FQNNGV. The length of the CDR3 is 14 residues. Trimming removed 1 base at V and 1 base at J, with 7 bases between. This CDR3 is CASSLGQGNTEAFF. DNA for the CDR3: TGTGCCAGCAGCTTAGGGCAGGGGAACACTGAAGCTTTCTTT.

The chain employs TRBV27 and TRBJ1-1; TRBD1 might be the D (6 bases). Germline lookup yields CDR1 MNHEY and CDR2 SMNVEV (reference sequence). This CDR3 comprises 17 residues. The V end was cut by 3 bases, the J end by 1 base, with 18 bases between. The CDR3 sequence is CASSFGLRQGPNTEAFF. The CDR3 coding sequence is TGTGCCAGCAGTTTCGGGCTTAGGCAGGGGCCGAACACTGAAGCTTTCTTT.

The V gene is TRBV30, the J gene TRBJ2-3; D uncertain. This CDR3 has 16 residues. The V gene's germline CDR1 is GTSNPN and CDR2 SVGIG (reference sequence). V was pared by 2 bases and J by 8 bases, with 23 bases between. The CDR3 is CAWSLYSTSAQSTQYF. In DNA, the CDR3 is TGTGCCTGGAGTCTGTACAGTACGAGTGCCCAGAGTACGCAGTATTTT.

This chain connects TRBV5-5 to TRBJ1-5; no reliable D call. Germline assignment: CDR1 SGHKS and CDR2 YYEKEE (reference sequence). CDR3 length equals 14 residues. Deletions cut 0 bases from V and 3 bases from J, with 7 bases between. This chain's CDR3 is CASSLETFNQPQHF. In nucleotides, the CDR3 is TGTGCCAGCAGCTTGGAGACTTTCAATCAGCCCCAGCATTTT.